A selection of T cell receptor beta chains follows, all from one sample in a study of T cells after yellow fever vaccination. TCRdb called the 5' RACE reads again in MiXCR, with one record for every CDR3 protein. The sample lists 500,000 to 700,000 distinct CDR3 sequences, over 15% occurring once. This sample comprised PBMCs, obtained 15 days after the yellow fever booster vaccination. The receptors originated from a man aged 25 to 40 who received the YFV17D yellow fever vaccine. Both conserved end residues are part of each CDR3. The D gene is left open where the match is weak. Some rows mark clone size as missing; the rest say once, few, many or name a class of expanded clone.

>NA|TRBV15|TRBJ2-3|few
TGTGCCACCAGCAGAGATGGGGGTACGCAGTATTTT
CATSRDGGTQYF
>NA|TRBV14|TRBJ2-2|NA
TGTGCCAGCAGCCAAGGGATGGCCGGGGAGCTGTTTTTT
CASSQGMAGELFF
>NA|TRBV20-1|TRBJ2-7|few
TGCAGTGCTAGAGATGGACTTATTTACGAGCAGTACTTC
CSARDGLIYEQYF
>NA|TRBV6-1|TRBJ1-5|few
TGTGCCAGCAGTGAAGCAAGGGTGCAACGGGGTCAGCCCCAGCATTTT
CASSEARVQRGQPQHF
>NA|TRBV6-1|TRBJ2-1|NA
TGTGCCAGCAGGCACGACAGACAGTACAATGAGCAGTTCTTC
CASRHDRQYNEQFF
>TRBD2|TRBV29-1|TRBJ2-3|few
TGCAGCGCCGCCGGGAGGGGCGGGAGGACCACAGATACGCAGTATTTT
CSAAGRGGRTTDTQYF
>NA|TRBV19|TRBJ2-7|NA
TGTGCCAGTAGTATAGACCCGGGACTCCCCTACGAGCAGTACTTC
CASSIDPGLPYEQYF
>TRBD1|TRBV20-1|TRBJ1-5|NA
TGCAGTGCTAGCCGACAGGGGCGCGCCAATCAGCCCCAGCATTTT
CSASRQGRANQPQHF
>TRBD1|TRBV5-1|TRBJ2-1|NA
TGCGCCAGCAGCCCCTCTGGGACAGGGGTCGTCAGGGAGCAGTTCTTC
CASSPSGTGVVREQFF
>NA|TRBV29-1|TRBJ1-3|NA
TGCAGCGTTACTATCGGAAACACCATATATTTT
CSVTIGNTIYF
>TRBD2|TRBV7-2|TRBJ2-2|many
TGTGCCAGCAGCTTGGGACTAGCGGGGGTCACCGGGGAGCTGTTTTTT
CASSLGLAGVTGELFF
>NA|TRBV5-1|TRBJ2-1|NA
TGCGCCAGCAGTATGCGACAGTATGACAATGAGCAGTTCTTC
CASSMRQYDNEQFF
>TRBD2|TRBV10-1|TRBJ2-5|many
TGCGCCAGCAGCGCGGGAGGGGAGACCCAGTACTTC
CASSAGGETQYF
>NA|TRBV6-5|TRBJ2-7|few
TGTGCCAGCAGTTACTCGACAATCGGGATCTACGAGCAGTACTTC
CASSYSTIGIYEQYF
>TRBD2|TRBV9|TRBJ2-1|few
TGTGCCAGCAGCGTAGGAACTAGCGGGAGAGATGAGCAGTTCTTC
CASSVGTSGRDEQFF
>NA|TRBV28|TRBJ1-1|few
TGTGCCAGCAGTGACAGTGAGACTGAAGCTTTCTTT
CASSDSETEAFF
>NA|TRBV15|TRBJ1-6|few
TGTGCCACCAGCAGAGAAACGGAGAATTCACCCCTCCACTTT
CATSRETENSPLHF
>TRBD2|TRBV11-2|TRBJ2-1|NA
TGTGCCAGCAGCTTACTAGGACTAGCGGGAGGGGCACCCTACAATGAGCAGTTCTTC
CASSLLGLAGGAPYNEQFF
>TRBD2|TRBV29-1|TRBJ2-2|few
TGCAGCGTTTCGCGGGAGTGGGACGGGGAGCTGTTTTTT
CSVSREWDGELFF
>NA|TRBV20-1|TRBJ1-6|few
TGCAGTGCGGGCAGGGATAATTCACCCCTCCACTTT
CSAGRDNSPLHF
>NA|TRBV19|TRBJ1-5|few
TGTGCCAGTAGTCCTGCAGGGAGCAATCAGCCCCAGCATTTT
CASSPAGSNQPQHF
>NA|TRBV19|TRBJ2-5|NA
TGTGCCAGTAGTATCGGGGCATCAGAGACCCAGTACTTC
CASSIGASETQYF
>NA|TRBV7-2|TRBJ2-5|once
TGTGCCAGCAGACCAGACAGGTGGGGAAGGACCCAAGAGACCCAGTACTTC
CASRPDRWGRTQETQYF
>NA|TRBV6-5|TRBJ2-1|few
TGTGCCAGCAGTTTTGGGAGGCCGGTCAATGAGCAGTTCTTC
CASSFGRPVNEQFF
>NA|TRBV28|TRBJ2-2|few
TGTGCCAGCAGCCACGGCGGGTTTAACACCGGGGAGCTGTTTTTT
CASSHGGFNTGELFF
>NA|TRBV15|TRBJ2-1|few
TGTGCCACCAGCAGAGGGAAAGGCGAGAGGGGCAATGAGCAGTTCTTC
CATSRGKGERGNEQFF
>NA|TRBV4-3|TRBJ2-6|many
TGCGCCAGCAGCCAAGATCGGGGCACTGGGGCCAACGTCCTGACTTTC
CASSQDRGTGANVLTF
>NA|TRBV12-3/TRBV12-4|TRBJ2-5|NA
TGTGCCAGCAGTCCCGATTTCGGGGCTACTGAAGAGACCCAGTACTTC
CASSPDFGATEETQYF
>NA|TRBV20-1|TRBJ2-1|NA
TGCAGTGCTAGAGGAGCTAGCGGGACAGGGGAGCAGTTCTTC
CSARGASGTGEQFF
>TRBD1|TRBV12-3/TRBV12-4|TRBJ1-6|NA
TGTGCCAGCAGCCTGGGACAGCGGGGTTCACCCCTCCACTTT
CASSLGQRGSPLHF
>TRBD2|TRBV5-4|TRBJ2-1|NA
TGTGCCAGCAGCATATTTAGCGGGGCCTCCTACAATGAGCAGTTCTTC
CASSIFSGASYNEQFF
>NA|TRBV20-1|TRBJ2-1|NA
TGCAGTGCGCATAGCCCTAACTGGAATGAGCAGTTCTTC
CSAHSPNWNEQFF
>NA|TRBV3-1|TRBJ1-4|NA
TGTGCCAGCAGCCACAGGGCAACTAATGAAAAACTGTTTTTT
CASSHRATNEKLFF
>TRBD2|TRBV7-2|TRBJ2-7|NA
TGTGCCAGCAGCTCTGGACTAGCGGTATTGTACGAGCAGTACTTC
CASSSGLAVLYEQYF
>TRBD2|TRBV12-3/TRBV12-4|TRBJ2-5|NA
TGTGCCAGCAGTCCTACTAGCGTGGGGACCCAGTACTTC
CASSPTSVGTQYF
>NA|TRBV7-3|TRBJ2-3|NA
TGTGCCAGCAGCTTCTCTTTAGAAGATACGCAGTATTTT
CASSFSLEDTQYF